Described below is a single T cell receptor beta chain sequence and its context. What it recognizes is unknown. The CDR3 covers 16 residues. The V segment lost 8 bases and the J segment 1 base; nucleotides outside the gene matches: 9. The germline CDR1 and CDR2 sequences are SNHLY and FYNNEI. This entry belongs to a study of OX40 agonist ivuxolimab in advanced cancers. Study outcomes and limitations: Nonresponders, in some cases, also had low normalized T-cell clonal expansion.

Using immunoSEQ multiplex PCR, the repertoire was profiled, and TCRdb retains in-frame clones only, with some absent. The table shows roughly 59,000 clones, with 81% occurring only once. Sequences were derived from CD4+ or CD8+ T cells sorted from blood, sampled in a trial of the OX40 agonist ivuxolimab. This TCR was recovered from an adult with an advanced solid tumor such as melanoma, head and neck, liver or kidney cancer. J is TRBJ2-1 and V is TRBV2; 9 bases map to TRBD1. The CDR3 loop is CASLEQGARSYNEQFF. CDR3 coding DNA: TGTGCCAGCCTTGAACAGGGGGCGAGGTCCTACAATGAGCAGTTCTTC.